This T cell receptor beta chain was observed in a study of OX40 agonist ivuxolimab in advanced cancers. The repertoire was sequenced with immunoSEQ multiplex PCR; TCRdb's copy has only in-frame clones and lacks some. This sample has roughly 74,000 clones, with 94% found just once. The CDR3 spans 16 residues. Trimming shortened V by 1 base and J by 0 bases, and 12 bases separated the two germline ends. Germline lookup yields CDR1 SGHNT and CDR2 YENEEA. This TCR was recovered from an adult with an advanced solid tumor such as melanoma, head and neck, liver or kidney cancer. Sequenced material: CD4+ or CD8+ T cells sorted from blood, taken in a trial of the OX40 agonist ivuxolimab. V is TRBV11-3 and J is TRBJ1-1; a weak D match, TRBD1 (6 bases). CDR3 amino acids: CASSLGTTGMNTEAFF. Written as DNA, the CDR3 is TGTGCCAGCAGCTTAGGTACCACAGGGATGAACACTGAAGCTTTCTTT.